Listed here are 17 T cell receptor beta chains from one sample, sequenced in a study of vaccination and CD4 T cells after COVID-19 (dated by TCRdb to between 2022 and 2023). The protocol used for the library was PCR. The sample was run on an Illumina iSeq 100. DNA from cultured CD4+ T cells was subjected to TCR sequencing with the Oncomine TCR Beta short-read assay at the Johns Hopkins FTIC core. Using fastp trimming at Q25 and MiXCR clonotype assembly, TCRdb reanalyzed the public sequencing data and kept in-frame beta chains. Rows with one shared CDR3 protein collapse into an entry with the most common genes and DNA. In this sample the table shows about 21,000 distinct CDR3 sequences, roughly 40% of which occur a single time. The ten largest clonotypes hold approximately 10% of the sample. Read against the paper, the sample's treatment or condition label means: roughly 10-day PBMC culture with coronavirus spike peptide pools or control peptides (ViraFEST assay).

Their antigens are not known. The source material was CD4+ T cells from blood, cultured in vitro, sampled after SARS-CoV-2 vaccination. The receptors derive from a human donor who had recovered from COVID-19.

CDR3 residues: CASSLTGQGSYEQYF. The CDR3 DNA reads as TGTGCCAGCAGCTTAACGGGACAGGGCTCCTACGAGCAGTACTTC. The chain recombines TRBV7-2 with TRBJ2-7; TRBD1 aligns across 9 bases. Germline V gene data show CDR1 as SGHTA and CDR2 as FQGNSA. CDR3 length: 15 amino acids. V lost 2 bases to trimming and J lost 0 bases; unmatched junction nucleotides: 2.

This clonotype was counted between two and nine times. V and J are TRBV7-8 and TRBJ1-2; D gene unclear. The germline CDR1 and CDR2 sequences are SGHVS and FQNEAQ. V lost 1 base and J 0 bases, leaving 12 bases between the germline ends. CDR3 length: 16 amino acids. For the CDR3, the DNA is TGTGCCAGCAGCTTAGTTGCTGGCCCGACTAACTATGGCTACACCTTC. This gives the protein CASSLVAGPTNYGYTF.

The CDR3 reads CSATREETQYF. The CDR3 DNA is TGCAGTGCTACTCGGGAAGAGACCCAGTACTTC. V usage is TRBV20-1 and J usage is TRBJ2-5; D is ambiguous. The CDR3 is 11 amino acids. With 4 bases removed from V and 3 bases from J, the gap between germline ends came to 6 bases. Germline CDR1 is DFQATT and CDR2 is SNEGSKA (reference sequence).

This clonotype was picked up a small number of times. CDR3 protein: CASSYTPGTGGQPQHF. The CDR3 coding sequence is TGTGCCAGCAGTTACACCCCCGGGACAGGGGGCCAGCCCCAGCATTTT. The J gene is TRBJ1-5, the V gene TRBV6-2 or TRBV6-3; the match to TRBD1 covers 12 bases. This CDR3 has 16 amino acids. V shed 2 bases and J 7 bases; nucleotides not matched to a gene: 6. Germline CDR1 and CDR2: MNHEY and SVGEGT.

J is TRBJ1-5 and V is TRBV14, with D unresolved. The germline V gene encodes CDR1 SGHDN and CDR2 FVKESK. The CDR3 extends over 13 amino acids. Deletions cut 4 bases from V and 2 bases from J, with 6 bases between. The CDR3: CASSPRGNQPQHF. CDR3 DNA sequence: TGTGCCAGCAGCCCCCGGGGCAATCAGCCCCAGCATTTT.

V usage is TRBV6-5 and J usage is TRBJ2-5, with D uncertain. The germline V and J ends were trimmed by 2 bases and 2 bases, with 6 bases remaining between them. This CDR3 comprises 13 residues. CDR1 and CDR2 from the germline V gene are MNHEY and SVGAGI. In DNA, the CDR3 is TGTGCCAGCAGTTACGGGCCTCAAGAGACCCAGTACTTC. This codes for CASSYGPQETQYF.

V gene TRBV7-9 combines with J gene TRBJ2-5; D remains unclear. The CDR3 is 13 residues long. Germline V gives CDR1 SEHNR, CDR2 FQNEAQ (reference sequence). V was shortened by 4 bases and J by 5 bases, with 11 bases between the two germline ends. CDR3 in DNA: TGTGCCAGCAGCTCGTCAAGCTTGGAGACCCAGTACTTC. It is translated as CASSSSSLETQYF.

The table lists this clonotype with a count of one. The chain joins TRBV28 to TRBJ2-5; 12 bases line up with TRBD2. Germline CDR1 MDHEN, CDR2 SYDVKM. The CDR3 consists of 16 residues. J lost 2 bases, V lost 7 bases, and 8 bases had no gene match. The CDR3 sequence is CASNPGLAGFQETQYF. DNA for the CDR3: TGTGCCAGCAACCCCGGACTAGCGGGATTTCAAGAGACCCAGTACTTC.

Here the CDR3 reads CSAPPRGSVSDTQYF. The CDR3 DNA follows: TGCAGTGCTCCCCCGCGGGGGAGCGTGTCAGATACGCAGTATTTT. J is TRBJ2-3 and V is TRBV20-1; 7 nucleotides align to TRBD2. After removal of 5 bases from V and 4 bases from J, the junction contained 12 bases not matched to a gene. CDR1 and CDR2 (germline): DFQATT, SNEGSKA (reference sequence). The CDR3 has 15 residues.

The rearrangement uses TRBV27 and TRBJ2-7, with D perhaps assigned TRBD1 or TRBD2 (5 bases each). Germline V gene sequence: CDR1 MNHEY, CDR2 SMNVEV (reference sequence). The CDR3 length is 14 residues. The V and J ends lost 5 bases and 3 bases respectively, with 14 bases between them. The CDR3: CASSTLGTYYEQYF. The CDR3 DNA reads TGTGCCAGCAGTACCCTCGGGACCTACTACGAGCAGTACTTC.

This sequence joins TRBV19 and TRBJ2-5, with no clear D. There are 15 residues in the CDR3. The germline CDR1 and CDR2 sequences are LNHDA and SQIVND (reference sequence). The V and J ends lost 2 bases and 5 bases respectively, with 15 bases between them. The CDR3 DNA reads as TGTGCCAGTAGTATAAGGCCTAGTGTCGTTGAGACCCAGTACTTC. Translated: CASSIRPSVVETQYF.

This clonotype turned up a few times. This chain links TRBV6-1 with TRBJ1-2; 12 positions agree with TRBD1. Germline V CDR1 and CDR2: MNHNS, SASEGT. The CDR3 length is 15 residues. J lost 4 bases, V lost 5 bases, and 5 bases had no gene match. The CDR3 spells CASSPGQGASYGYTF. The CDR3 region has the DNA TGTGCCAGCAGTCCGGGACAGGGGGCAAGCTATGGCTACACCTTC.

The rearrangement joins TRBV11-1 to TRBJ1-1, with D possibly being TRBD1 (6 bases). In germline, CDR1 is SGHAT, CDR2 FQDESV (reference sequence). CDR3 length equals 15 residues. Trimming removed 6 bases at V and 1 base at J, with 15 bases between. The CDR3 coding sequence is TGTGCCAGCAGTGGGGGGCGCACCCCGAACACTGAAGCTTTCTTT. Translation: CASSGGRTPNTEAFF. The whole variable domain, remainder taken from reference TRBV11-1 and TRBJ1-1, is EAEVAQSPRYKITEKSQAVAFWCDPISGHATLYWYRQILGQGPELLVQFQDESVVDDSQLPKDRFSAERLKGVDSTLKIQPAELGDSAMYLCASSGGRTPNTEAFFGQGTRLTVV.

CDR3 DNA sequence: TGTGCCAGCAGCTTAGGTTTAGCGGGACGCTACAATGAGCAGTTCTTC. Translating gives CASSLGLAGRYNEQFF. The chain is built from TRBV11-2 and TRBJ2-1; 8 nucleotides align to TRBD2. Germline values: CDR1 SGHAT, CDR2 FQNNGV. J lost 3 bases, V lost 1 base, and 5 bases had no gene match. The CDR3 has 16 residues.

This clonotype appeared a few times. The chain couples TRBV7-2 to TRBJ1-1; D is unresolved. With 1 base removed from V and 6 bases from J, the gap between germline ends came to 9 bases. Germline CDR1 is SGHTA and CDR2 is FQGNSA. The CDR3 spans 13 residues. The CDR3 DNA reads as TGTGCCAGCAGCTTAGGGGTCGTAGCTGAAGCTTTCTTT. It yields the protein CASSLGVVAEAFF.

The chain couples TRBV18 to TRBJ1-1; D is possibly TRBD1 (6 bases). Between the trimmed V and J ends, which lost 2 bases and 1 base, there was a span of 23 bases. The V gene's germline CDR1 is KGHSH and CDR2 LQKENI. The CDR3 contains 19 residues. The CDR3 DNA reads as TGTGCCAGCTCACCAACCGTCAGGGGAATGGAACGGAGGAACACTGAAGCTTTCTTT. It codes for CASSPTVRGMERRNTEAFF.

This clonotype was found a few times. CDR3 in amino acids: CSARRGTGGTYEQYF. The CDR3 DNA follows: TGCAGTGCTAGAAGGGGGACAGGGGGAACCTACGAGCAGTACTTC. The chain carries TRBV20-1 and TRBJ2-7; 11 bases are shared with TRBD1. J gave up 2 bases and V 2 bases, and 5 bases lay outside the gene matches. Germline V lookup: CDR1 DFQATT, CDR2 SNEGSKA (reference sequence). CDR3 length: 15 amino acids.